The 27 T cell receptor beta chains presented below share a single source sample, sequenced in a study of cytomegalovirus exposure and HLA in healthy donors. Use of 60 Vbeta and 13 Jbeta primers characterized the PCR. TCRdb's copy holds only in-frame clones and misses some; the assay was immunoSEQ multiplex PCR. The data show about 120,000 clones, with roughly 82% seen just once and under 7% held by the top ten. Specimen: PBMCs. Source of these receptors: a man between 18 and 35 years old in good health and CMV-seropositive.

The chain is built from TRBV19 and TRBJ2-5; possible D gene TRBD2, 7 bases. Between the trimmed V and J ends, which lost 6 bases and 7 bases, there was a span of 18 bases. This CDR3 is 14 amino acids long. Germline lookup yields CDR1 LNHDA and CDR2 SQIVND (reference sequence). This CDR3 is CASSGTQGGGTQYF. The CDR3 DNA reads TGTGCCAGTAGCGGGACACAGGGAGGGGGGACCCAGTACTTC.

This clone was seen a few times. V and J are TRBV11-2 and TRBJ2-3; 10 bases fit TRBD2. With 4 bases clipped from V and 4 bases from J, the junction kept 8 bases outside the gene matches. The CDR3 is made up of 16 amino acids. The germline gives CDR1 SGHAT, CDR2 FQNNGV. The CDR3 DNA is TGTGCCAGCAGCTCACTAGCGGGGATTGTGGCAGATACGCAGTATTTT. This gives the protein CASSSLAGIVADTQYF. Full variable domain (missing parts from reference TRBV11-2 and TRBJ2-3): EAGVAQSPRYKIIEKRQSVAFWCNPISGHATLYWYQQILGQGPKLLIQFQNNGVVDDSQLPKDRFSAERLKGVDSTLKIQPAKLEDSAVYLCASSSLAGIVADTQYFGPGTRLTVL.

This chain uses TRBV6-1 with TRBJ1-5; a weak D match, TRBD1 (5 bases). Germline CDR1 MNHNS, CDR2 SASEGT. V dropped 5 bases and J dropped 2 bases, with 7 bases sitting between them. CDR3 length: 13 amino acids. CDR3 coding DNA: TGTGCCAGCAGTTTCAGGGGCAATCAGCCCCAGCATTTT. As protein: CASSFRGNQPQHF.

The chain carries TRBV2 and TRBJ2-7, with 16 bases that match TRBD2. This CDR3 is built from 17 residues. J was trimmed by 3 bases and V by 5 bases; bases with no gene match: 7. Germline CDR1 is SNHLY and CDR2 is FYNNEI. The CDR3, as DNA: TGTGCCAGCAGTCCCGGGACTAGCGGGAGGGCCTTCTACGAGCAGTACTTC. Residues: CASSPGTSGRAFYEQYF.

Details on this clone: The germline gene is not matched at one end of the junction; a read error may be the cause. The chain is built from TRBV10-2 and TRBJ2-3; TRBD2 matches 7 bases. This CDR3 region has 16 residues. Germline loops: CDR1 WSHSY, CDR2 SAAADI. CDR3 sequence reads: CASSVAGGGPTDTQCF. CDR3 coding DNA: TGCGCCAGCAGTGTCGCAGGCGGGGGACCCACAGATACGCAGTGTTTT.

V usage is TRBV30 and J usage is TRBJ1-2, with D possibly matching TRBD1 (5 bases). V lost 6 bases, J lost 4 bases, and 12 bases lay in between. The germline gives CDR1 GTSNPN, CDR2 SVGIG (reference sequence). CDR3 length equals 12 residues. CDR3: CACPGGGYGYTF. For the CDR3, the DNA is TGTGCCTGTCCGGGGGGTGGCTATGGCTACACCTTC.

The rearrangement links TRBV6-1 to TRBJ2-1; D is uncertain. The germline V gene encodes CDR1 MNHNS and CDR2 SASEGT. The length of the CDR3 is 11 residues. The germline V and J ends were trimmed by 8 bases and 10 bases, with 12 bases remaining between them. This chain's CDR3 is CASAISFEQFF. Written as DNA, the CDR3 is TGTGCCAGCGCCATCAGTTTCGAGCAGTTCTTC.

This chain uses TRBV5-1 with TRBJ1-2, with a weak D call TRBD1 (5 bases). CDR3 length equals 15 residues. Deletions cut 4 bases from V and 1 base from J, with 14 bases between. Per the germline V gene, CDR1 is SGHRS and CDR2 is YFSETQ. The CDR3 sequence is CASSLWRGNNYGYTF. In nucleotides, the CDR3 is TGCGCCAGCAGCCTATGGAGGGGCAATAACTATGGCTACACCTTC.

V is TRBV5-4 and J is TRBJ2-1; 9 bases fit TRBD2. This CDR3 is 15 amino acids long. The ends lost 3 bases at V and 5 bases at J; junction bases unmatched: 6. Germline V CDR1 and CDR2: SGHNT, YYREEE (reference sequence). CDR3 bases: TGTGCCAGCAGCTCCCGAGAGCGGGGGGACAATGAGCAGTTCTTC. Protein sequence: CASSSRERGDNEQFF.

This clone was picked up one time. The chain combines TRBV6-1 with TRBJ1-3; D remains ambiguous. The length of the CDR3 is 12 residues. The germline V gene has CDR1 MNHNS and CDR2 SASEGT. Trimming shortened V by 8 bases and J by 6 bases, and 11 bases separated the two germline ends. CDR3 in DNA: TGTGCCAGCTCAACGACTGAAAACACCATATATTTT. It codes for CASSTTENTIYF.

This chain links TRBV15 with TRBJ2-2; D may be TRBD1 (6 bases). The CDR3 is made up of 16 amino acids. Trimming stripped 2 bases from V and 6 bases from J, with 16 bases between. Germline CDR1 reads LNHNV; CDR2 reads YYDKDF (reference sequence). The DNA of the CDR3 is TGTGCCACCAGCAGATCAACCACAGGGCCCGCCGGGGAGCTGTTTTTT. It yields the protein CATSRSTTGPAGELFF.

CDR3 amino acids: CASSMTSGRAGDTQYF. In nucleotides, the CDR3 is TGCGCCAGCAGCATGACTAGCGGGAGGGCCGGAGATACGCAGTATTTT. The chain couples TRBV5-1 to TRBJ2-3, with 14 positions matching TRBD2. Trimming cost V 4 bases and J 5 bases; bases outside gene matches: 6. Germline CDR1 and CDR2: SGHRS and YFSETQ. This CDR3 has 16 residues.

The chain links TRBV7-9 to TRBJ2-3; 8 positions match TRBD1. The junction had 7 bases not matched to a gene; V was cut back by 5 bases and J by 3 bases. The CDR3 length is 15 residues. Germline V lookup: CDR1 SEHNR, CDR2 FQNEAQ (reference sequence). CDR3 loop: CASSTLTGATDTQYF. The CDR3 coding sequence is TGTGCCAGCAGCACCCTGACAGGGGCGACAGATACGCAGTATTTT.

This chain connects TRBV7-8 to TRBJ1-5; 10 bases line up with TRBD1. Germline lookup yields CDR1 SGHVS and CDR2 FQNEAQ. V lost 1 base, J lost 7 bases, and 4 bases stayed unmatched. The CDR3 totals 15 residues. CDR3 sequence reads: CASSLEGQGSQPQHF. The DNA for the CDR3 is TGTGCCAGCAGCTTAGAGGGACAGGGGTCGCAGCCCCAGCATTTT.

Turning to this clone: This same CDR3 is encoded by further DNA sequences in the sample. CDR3 sequence: CASSSYKWAGGGPEQYF. CDR3 bases: TGTGCCAGCAGCTCCTATAAGTGGGCTGGCGGGGGGCCTGAGCAGTACTTC. The V and J genes are TRBV11-2 and TRBJ2-7, with 8 bases fitting TRBD2. Per the germline V gene, CDR1 is SGHAT and CDR2 is FQNNGV. With 4 bases clipped from V and 7 bases from J, the junction kept 18 bases outside the gene matches. The CDR3 covers 17 residues.

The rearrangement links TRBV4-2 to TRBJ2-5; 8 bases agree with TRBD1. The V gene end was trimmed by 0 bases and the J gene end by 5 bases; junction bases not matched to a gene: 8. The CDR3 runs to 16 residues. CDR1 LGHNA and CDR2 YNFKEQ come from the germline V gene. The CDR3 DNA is TGTGCCAGCAGCCAAGACAGGGGGCGCCTCGGGGAGACCCAGTACTTC. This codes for CASSQDRGRLGETQYF.

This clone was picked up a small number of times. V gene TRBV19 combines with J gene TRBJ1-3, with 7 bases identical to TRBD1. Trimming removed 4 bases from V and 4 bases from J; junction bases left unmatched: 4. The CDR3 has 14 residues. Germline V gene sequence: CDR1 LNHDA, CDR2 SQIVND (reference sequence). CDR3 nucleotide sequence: TGTGCCAGTAGTAACAGGGGCTCCGGAAACACCATATATTTT. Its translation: CASSNRGSGNTIYF.

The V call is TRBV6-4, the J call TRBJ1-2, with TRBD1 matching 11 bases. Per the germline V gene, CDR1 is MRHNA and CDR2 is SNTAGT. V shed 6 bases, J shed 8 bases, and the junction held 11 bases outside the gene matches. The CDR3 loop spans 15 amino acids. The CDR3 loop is CASSFSGQGDRGYTF. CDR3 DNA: TGTGCCAGCAGCTTTTCGGGACAGGGGGACCGAGGCTACACCTTC.

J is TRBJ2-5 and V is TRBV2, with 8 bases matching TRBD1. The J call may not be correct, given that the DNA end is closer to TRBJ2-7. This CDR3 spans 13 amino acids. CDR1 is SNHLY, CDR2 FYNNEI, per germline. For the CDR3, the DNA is TGTGCCAGTCGGACAGGGCTATTCTACGAGCAGTACTTC. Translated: CASRTGLFYEQYF.

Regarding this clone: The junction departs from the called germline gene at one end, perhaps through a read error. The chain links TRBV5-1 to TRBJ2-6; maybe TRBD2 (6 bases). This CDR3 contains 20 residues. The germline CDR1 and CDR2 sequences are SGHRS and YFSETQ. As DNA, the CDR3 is TGCGCCAGCAGCTTGGCGGTTCGGGGACTCCAACCATTTGGGGCCAACGGCCTGACTTTC. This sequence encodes CASSLAVRGLQPFGANGLTF.

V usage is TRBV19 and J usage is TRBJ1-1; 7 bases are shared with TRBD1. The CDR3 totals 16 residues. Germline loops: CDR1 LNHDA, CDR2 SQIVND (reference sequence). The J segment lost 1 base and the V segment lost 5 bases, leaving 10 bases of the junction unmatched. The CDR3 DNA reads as TGTGCCAGTAGTCCCCTCGGGGGACAGAGGAACACTGAAGCTTTCTTT. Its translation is CASSPLGGQRNTEAFF.

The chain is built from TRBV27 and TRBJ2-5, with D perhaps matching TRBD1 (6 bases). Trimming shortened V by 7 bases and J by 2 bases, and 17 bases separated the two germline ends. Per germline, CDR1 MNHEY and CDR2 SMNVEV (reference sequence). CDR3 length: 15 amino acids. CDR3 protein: CASNLPRGIQETQYF. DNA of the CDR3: TGTGCCAGCAACCTTCCCAGGGGAATTCAAGAGACCCAGTACTTC.

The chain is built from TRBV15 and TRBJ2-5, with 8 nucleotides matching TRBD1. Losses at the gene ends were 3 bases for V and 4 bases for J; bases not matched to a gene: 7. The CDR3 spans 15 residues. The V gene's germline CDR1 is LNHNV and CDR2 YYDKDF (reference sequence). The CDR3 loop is CATSSFRTGRETQYF. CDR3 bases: TGTGCCACCAGCAGCTTCCGGACAGGGAGAGAGACCCAGTACTTC.

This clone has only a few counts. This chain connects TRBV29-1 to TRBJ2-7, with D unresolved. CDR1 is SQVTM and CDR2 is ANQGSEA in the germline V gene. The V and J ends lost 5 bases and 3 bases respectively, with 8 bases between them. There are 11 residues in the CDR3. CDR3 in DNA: TGCAGCGTTCTAGTGGACTACGAGCAGTACTTC. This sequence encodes CSVLVDYEQYF.

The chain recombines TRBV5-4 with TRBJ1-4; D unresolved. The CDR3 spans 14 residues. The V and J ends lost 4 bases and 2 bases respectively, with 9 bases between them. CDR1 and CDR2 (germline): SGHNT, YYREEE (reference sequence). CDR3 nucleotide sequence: TGTGCCAGCAGCAGAGAACGGACTAATGAAAAACTGTTTTTT. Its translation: CASSRERTNEKLFF.

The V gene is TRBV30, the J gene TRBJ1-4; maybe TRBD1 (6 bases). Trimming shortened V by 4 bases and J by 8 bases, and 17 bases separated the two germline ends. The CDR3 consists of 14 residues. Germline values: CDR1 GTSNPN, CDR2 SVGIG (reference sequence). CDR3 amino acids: CAWNNRVGDEKLFF. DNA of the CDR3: TGTGCCTGGAATAACAGGGTGGGGGACGAAAAACTGTTTTTT.

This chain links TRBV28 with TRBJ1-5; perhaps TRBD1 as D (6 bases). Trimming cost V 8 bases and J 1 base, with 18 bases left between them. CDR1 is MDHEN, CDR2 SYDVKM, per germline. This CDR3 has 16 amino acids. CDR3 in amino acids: CASARSGQRSNQPQHF. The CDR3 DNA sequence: TGTGCCAGCGCTAGGTCGGGACAACGGAGCAATCAGCCCCAGCATTTT.